Listed below are T cell receptor beta chains from one sample, sequenced in a study of T cell responses to AZD1222 COVID-19 vaccine. TCRdb's table, derived via immunoSEQ multiplex PCR, lists solely in-frame clones and lacks some. The sample carries 120,000 or so clones, about 89% recorded once. The specimen was peripheral blood, collected on day 0 of AZD1222 vaccination. These TCRs come from an adult in good health. The CDR3 runs from the conserved cysteine through the conserved F or W. A D gene is named only where the DNA matches it firmly. For some rows the clone size is stated as once, few or many, or as a class when expanded; others skip it.

TRBV20-1,-,-,TRBJ2-5,TGCAGTGCTGCAGGGGTGGAGACCCAGTACTTC,CSAAGVETQYF
TRBV29-1,-,-,TRBJ1-1,TGCAGCGCCAGGGATCGGGGTGAAGCTTTCTTT,CSARDRGEAFF
TRBV2,TRBD1,-,TRBJ1-3,TGTGCCAGCAGCGGGGTGACAGGGAAGGTAGTTTCTGGAAACACCATATATTTT,CASSGVTGKVVSGNTIYF
TRBV2,TRBD1,-,TRBJ1-2,TGTGCCAGCAGTGAAGCCCAGGGGGTCGGCTATGGCTACACCTTC,CASSEAQGVGYGYTF
TRBV4-1,TRBD2,-,TRBJ2-7,TGCGCCAGCAGCCAAGGCGGAGGGCTAGCGGAACGCTACGAGCAGTACTTC,CASSQGGGLAERYEQYF
TRBV9,-,-,TRBJ1-2,TGTGCCAGCAGCGTAGTAAGTGCCTATGGCTACACCTTC,CASSVVSAYGYTF
TRBV5-1,-,-,TRBJ1-2,TGCGCCAGCACCCCGGGACCCCGTGAGGACGGCTACACCTTC,CASTPGPREDGYTF
TRBV30,-,-,TRBJ1-5,TGTGCCTGGAGCCTAGGAGGGACAAATCAGCCCCAGCATTTT,CAWSLGGTNQPQHF
TRBV24-1,TRBD1,-,TRBJ1-2,TGTGCCACCAGTGATTTGGGGGTTAGACAGGGTGGGGTCTATGGCTACACCTTC,CATSDLGVRQGGVYGYTF
TRBV30,-,once,TRBJ1-2,TGTGCCTACTCTCGGGCCCGGATGGATGGCTACACCTTC,CAYSRARMDGYTF
TRBV5-1,-,-,TRBJ1-3,TGCGCCAGCAGCTCACAGGGTAGGGTAACTGGAAACACCATATATTTT,CASSSQGRVTGNTIYF
TRBV18,TRBD1,-,TRBJ1-2,TGTGCCAGCTCTTCAAGGACAGGCGAGATCTATGGCTACACCTTC,CASSSRTGEIYGYTF
TRBV7-2,TRBD1,once,TRBJ2-7,TGTGCCAGCAGCTTAAAAACGGGACAGGGATTGTCCTACGAGCAGTACTTC,CASSLKTGQGLSYEQYF
TRBV7-9,-,-,TRBJ1-2,TGTGCCAGCAGCGCCCAAGTCCGGGGCGGCTATGGCTACACCTTC,CASSAQVRGGYGYTF
TRBV30,TRBD1,-,TRBJ1-1,TGTGCCTGGAGCGTCCCCCGACAGGGGGCACAGTTAAAAGCTTTCTTT,CAWSVPRQGAQLKAFF
TRBV4-1,TRBD2,once,TRBJ2-7,TGCGCCAGCAGCCATTCAACAAGGACTAGCGGTCCCTACGAGCAGTACTTC,CASSHSTRTSGPYEQYF
TRBV29-1,TRBD1,-,TRBJ1-5,TGCAGCGTTGGCACAGGGGATATCAGTCAGCCCCAGCATTTT,CSVGTGDISQPQHF
TRBV20-1,TRBD2,-,TRBJ2-1,TGCAGTGCTAGTCCCCGGGGAGGGCCGTACAATGAGCAGTTCTTC,CSASPRGGPYNEQFF
TRBV3-1/TRBV3-2,-,once,TRBJ2-1,TGTGCCAGCAGCTCCGACCGCGTCTCCTACAATGAGCAGTTCTTC,CASSSDRVSYNEQFF
TRBV19,TRBD1,-,TRBJ1-1,TGTGCCAGTACCCTTCGGACAGGGGGTGGGAACACTGAAGCTTTCTTT,CASTLRTGGGNTEAFF
TRBV7-9,TRBD2,-,TRBJ2-7,TGTGCCAGCAGCTTAATAGCGGGTGGGGAGCAGTACTTC,CASSLIAGGEQYF
TRBV18,-,-,TRBJ2-2,TGTGCCAGCTCACCGGGCCCGAACACCGGGGAGCTGTTTTTT,CASSPGPNTGELFF
TRBV2,-,-,TRBJ1-6,TGTGCCAGACAGGGAGAGGGATCACCCCTCCACTTT,CARQGEGSPLHF
TRBV6-5,TRBD1,-,TRBJ1-6,TGTGCCAGCAGTTACCTCCCTGACAGGGGGGATTCACCCCTCCACTTT,CASSYLPDRGDSPLHF
TRBV6-6,TRBD2,-,TRBJ2-3,TGTGCCAGCAGTTTTGCGGGAGGGCCTACAGATACGCAGTATTTT,CASSFAGGPTDTQYF
TRBV3-1/TRBV3-2,TRBD1,-,TRBJ2-7,TGTGCCAGCAGCCAAGGACAGGGGGGATACGAGCAGTACTTC,CASSQGQGGYEQYF
TRBV15,-,-,TRBJ1-4,TGTGCCACCAGCAGAGTGGCCGAAAAACTGTTTTTT,CATSRVAEKLFF
TRBV24-1,-,-,TRBJ2-5,TGTGCCACCAACGACAGGCACGAAGAGACCCAGTACTTC,CATNDRHEETQYF
TRBV27,-,-,TRBJ1-1,TGTGCCAGCAAAACAGGGATTTCGGCTGAAGCTTTCTTT,CASKTGISAEAFF
TRBV5-1,-,-,TRBJ1-5,TGCGCCAGCAGCCCAGGGGACCTTCCGCCCCAGCATTTT,CASSPGDLPPQHF
TRBV7-3,-,-,TRBJ2-2,TGTGCCAGCAGCTTAACTGGCGGTTCGAACACCGGGGAGCTGTTTTTT,CASSLTGGSNTGELFF
TRBV29-1,TRBD2,-,TRBJ2-7,TGCAGCGTTGGGGCGGGACTAGCTTTCGGCGAGCAGTACTTC,CSVGAGLAFGEQYF
TRBV20-1,-,-,TRBJ1-2,TGCAGTGCTAGTTCACAGGGTCAGGCGGGGGGCTACACCTTC,CSASSQGQAGGYTF
TRBV28,-,-,TRBJ1-1,TGTGCCAGCAGTCCCCCTACTTGGGCGAGGACTGAAGCTTTCTTT,CASSPPTWARTEAFF
TRBV7-8,-,few,TRBJ1-6,TGTGCCAGCAGTCCTATGGGGATAGGGGTCCATAATTCACCCCTCCACTTT,CASSPMGIGVHNSPLHF
TRBV2,TRBD1,-,TRBJ1-5,TGTGCCAGCAGTGCCGACAGGGGGCGAAATCAGCCCCAGCATTTT,CASSADRGRNQPQHF
TRBV2,-,-,TRBJ1-5,TGTGCCAGCAGTCCCTTCGCAGGGGCCATAAATAGCAATCAGCCCCAGCATTTT,CASSPFAGAINSNQPQHF
TRBV6-1,-,-,TRBJ1-6,TGTGCCAGCAGTGAAGCGCCCCAAACTAGTTCACCCCTCCACTTT,CASSEAPQTSSPLHF
TRBV11-2,TRBD1,-,TRBJ1-1,TGTGCCAGCAGCTTAGCCTACACCAAGGGACAGACAGAAGCTTTCTTT,CASSLAYTKGQTEAFF
TRBV11-2,-,-,TRBJ1-2,TGTGCCAGCAGCTTCCCCGGGGGGTTCTATGGCTACACCTTC,CASSFPGGFYGYTF
TRBV19,TRBD1,-,TRBJ1-1,TGTGCCAGTAGTATGGGGGGACAGGGACGCACTGAAGCTTTCTTT,CASSMGGQGRTEAFF
TRBV5-1,TRBD1,-,TRBJ1-2,TGCGCCAACGGGACGGAGGACAGGAACTTCCATGGCTACACCTTC,CANGTEDRNFHGYTF
TRBV7-9,TRBD1,-,TRBJ1-5,TGTGCCAGCAGCTTAGAAGTGGGGACAGGGCGCAATCAGCCCCAGCATTTT,CASSLEVGTGRNQPQHF
TRBV5-1,-,-,TRBJ2-3,TGCGCCAGCAGCTTGGGACGATCTGCGGATACGCAGTATTTT,CASSLGRSADTQYF
TRBV2,TRBD1,-,TRBJ2-1,TGTGCCAGCTCGACGGACAGGGTAGACAATGAGCAGTTCTTC,CASSTDRVDNEQFF
TRBV19,TRBD1,-,TRBJ2-2,TGTGCCATTCGACAGGGCGGGGAGCTGTTTTTT,CAIRQGGELFF
TRBV2,-,-,TRBJ1-1,TGTGCCAGCAGTGCCCAGATGAACACTGAAGCTTTCTTT,CASSAQMNTEAFF
TRBV27,-,-,TRBJ1-1,TGTGCCAGCAGTTTATGGGGAACTGGAGAAGCTTTCTTT,CASSLWGTGEAFF
TRBV7-2,TRBD1,-,TRBJ1-5,TGTGCCAGCAGCAGACAGGGGGCAAGCAATCAGCCCCAGCATTTT,CASSRQGASNQPQHF
TRBV28,-,-,TRBJ2-7,TGTGCCAGCAGTTCCCCCGGTGTAGCCGCCGAACGGGGGGAGCAGTACTTC,CASSSPGVAAERGEQYF
TRBV9,-,-,TRBJ2-7,TGTGCCAGCAGCGTAGAATACCCCCGGACAACCCCGAGGGAGCAGTACTTC,CASSVEYPRTTPREQYF
TRBV3-1/TRBV3-2,-,-,TRBJ2-1,TGTGCCAGCAGCCAAGAGCGGGCATTTGACTACAATGAGCAGTTCTTC,CASSQERAFDYNEQFF
TRBV4-2,TRBD1,-,TRBJ2-3,TGTGCCAGCAGCCACGCAGGGGGTGAAACAGATACGCAGTATTTT,CASSHAGGETDTQYF
TRBV7-9,-,-,TRBJ1-6,TGTGCCAGCAGCCCACCGCAGAGAACGGTCATTTCACCCCTCCACTTT,CASSPPQRTVISPLHF
TRBV12-3/TRBV12-4,-,-,TRBJ1-2,TGTGCCAGCAGTTTTAAGGGGAACTATGGCTACACCTTC,CASSFKGNYGYTF
TRBV5-6,-,-,TRBJ2-7,TGTGCCAGCAGCGTCCCAGGGGAGTCCTACGAGCAGTACTTC,CASSVPGESYEQYF
TRBV9,-,-,TRBJ1-6,TGTGCCAGCAGCGTAGCAGGAGGGTATCATTCACCCCTCCACTTT,CASSVAGGYHSPLHF
TRBV2,TRBD1,once,TRBJ1-6,TGTGCCAGCAGCGGGGACAGTCCCCAAAGGAATTCACCCCTCCACTTT,CASSGDSPQRNSPLHF